This entry features one T cell receptor (beta chain) sequence. This clone is a singleton in its sample. Its target antigen remains unknown. Per-base qualities were not stored, and no clone one base away is much larger. This entry belongs to a study of control samples from healthy donors and cancer patients (dated by TCRdb to about 2020). CDR1 and CDR2 are drawn from the germline V gene (reference sequence): MNHNY, SVGAGI. Measured from the cysteine to the phenylalanine, the CDR3 is 12 residues long. Here the CDR3 DNA is all that survives: 36 bases in frame from base 1. V is cut by 8 bases and J by 4 bases, and the space between the germline ends is 9 bases. The library relied on the immunoSEQ multiplex PCR assay. In its TCRdb copy, this immuneACCESS table keeps in-frame sequences only and misses some clones. Where compared with another copy, unresolved V genes explain less than half of these, and the others have no known cause. The sample table holds approximately 82,000 clones, of which over 85% were seen once. Jointly, the top ten make up roughly 1.2% of the sample.

Sequencing was carried out using PBMCs. The receptor was isolated from a woman between 40 and 55 years old with lung cancer. Recombination connected TRBV6-6 to TRBJ2-1; the D gene cannot be named for sure. For the CDR3, the sequence is CASLAVYNEQFF. In nucleotides, the sequence is TGTGCCAGCCTCGCCGTTTACAATGAGCAGTTCTTC.